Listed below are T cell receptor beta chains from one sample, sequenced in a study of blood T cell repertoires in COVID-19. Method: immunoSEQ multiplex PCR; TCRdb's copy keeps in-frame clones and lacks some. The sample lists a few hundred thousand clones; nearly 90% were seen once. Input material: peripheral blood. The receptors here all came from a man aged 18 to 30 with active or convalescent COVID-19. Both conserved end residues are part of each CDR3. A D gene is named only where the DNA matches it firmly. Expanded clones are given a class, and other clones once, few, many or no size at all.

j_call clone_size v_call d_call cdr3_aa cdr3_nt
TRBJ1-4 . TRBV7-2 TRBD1 CASSLDRGGHEKLFF TGTGCCAGCAGCTTAGACAGGGGGGGGCATGAAAAACTGTTTTTT
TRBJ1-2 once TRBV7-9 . CASSLGSYYGYTF TGTGCCAGCAGCTTGGGCAGCTACTATGGCTACACCTTC
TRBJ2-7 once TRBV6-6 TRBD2 CASSYALAVQYF TGTGCCAGCAGTTACGCACTAGCGGTGCAGTACTTC
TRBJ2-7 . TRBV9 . CASSVAPVYEQYF TGTGCCAGCAGCGTAGCTCCGGTCTACGAGCAGTACTTC
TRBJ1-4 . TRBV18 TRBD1 CASSPPDRGQEKLFF TGTGCCAGCTCACCACCTGACAGGGGGCAGGAAAAACTGTTTTTT
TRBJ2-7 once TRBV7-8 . CASSSGRDEQYF TGTGCCAGCAGCTCAGGCAGAGACGAGCAGTACTTC
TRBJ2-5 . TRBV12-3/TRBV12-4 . CASSFAGLETQYF TGTGCCAGCAGTTTCGCGGGGTTAGAGACCCAGTACTTC
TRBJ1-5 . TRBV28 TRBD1 CASSLWVGQGGNQPQHF TGTGCCAGCAGTTTATGGGTGGGCCAGGGGGGCAATCAGCCCCAGCATTTT
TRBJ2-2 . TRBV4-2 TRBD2 CASSQRSGFSTGELFF TGTGCCAGCAGCCAACGTAGCGGGTTTTCCACCGGGGAGCTGTTTTTT
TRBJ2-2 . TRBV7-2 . CASSSLNTGELFF TGTGCCAGCAGCTCATTGAACACCGGGGAGCTGTTTTTT
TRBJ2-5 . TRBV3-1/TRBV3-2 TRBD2 CASSQATSGRETQYF TGTGCCAGCAGCCAAGCCACTAGCGGGAGAGAGACCCAGTACTTC
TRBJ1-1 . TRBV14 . CASSQGGGSRTYTEAFF TGTGCCAGCAGCCAAGGGGGGGGGAGTAGAACCTACACTGAAGCTTTCTTT
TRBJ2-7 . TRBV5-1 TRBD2 CASSHGTSGYTYEQYF TGCGCCAGCAGCCACGGGACTAGCGGGTATACCTACGAGCAGTACTTC
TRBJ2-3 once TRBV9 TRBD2 CASSVAGLAIADTQYF TGTGCCAGCAGCGTAGCTGGACTAGCGATCGCAGATACGCAGTATTTT
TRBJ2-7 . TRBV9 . CASSFRDTPYEQYF TGTGCCAGCAGCTTCCGGGACACGCCGTACGAGCAGTACTTC
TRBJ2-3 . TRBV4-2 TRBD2 CASSQEGLAGGGTDTQYF TGTGCCAGCAGCCAAGAAGGGCTAGCGGGAGGGGGAACAGATACGCAGTATTTT
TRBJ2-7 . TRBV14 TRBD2 CASSQGDGGIYEQYF TGTGCCAGCAGCCAAGGGGACGGGGGGATCTACGAGCAGTACTTC
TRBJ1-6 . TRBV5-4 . CASSLERESSPLHF TGTGCCAGCAGCTTGGAACGGGAGAGTTCACCCCTCCACTTT
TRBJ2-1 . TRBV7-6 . CASSPNRDEQFF TGTGCCAGCAGCCCCAACAGGGATGAGCAGTTCTTC
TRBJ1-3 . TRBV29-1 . CSVEVNGNTIYF TGCAGCGTTGAAGTTAATGGAAACACCATATATTTT
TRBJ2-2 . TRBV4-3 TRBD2 CASSPASGGSWELFF TGCGCCAGCAGCCCCGCTAGCGGCGGTTCTTGGGAGCTGTTTTTT
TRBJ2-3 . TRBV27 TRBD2 CASSWTSATDTQYF TGTGCCAGCAGTTGGACTAGCGCCACAGATACGCAGTATTTT
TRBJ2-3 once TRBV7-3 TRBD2 CASSLRVGRAVGTDTQYF TGTGCCAGCAGCTTAAGGGTCGGGAGGGCCGTTGGCACAGATACGCAGTATTTT
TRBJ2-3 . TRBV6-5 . CASSSPRRGAGDTQYF TGTGCCAGCAGTTCCCCCCGTCGCGGGGCTGGAGATACGCAGTATTTT
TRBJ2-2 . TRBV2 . CASSEQETGELFF TGTGCCAGCAGTGAACAGGAAACCGGGGAGCTGTTTTTT
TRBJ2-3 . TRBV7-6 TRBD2 CASSLEAGATDTQYF TGTGCCAGCAGCTTAGAAGCGGGGGCCACAGATACGCAGTATTTT
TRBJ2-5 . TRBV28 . CASSLGGVRETQYF TGTGCCAGCAGTTTGGGCGGGGTGCGGGAGACCCAGTACTTC
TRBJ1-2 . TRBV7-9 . CASSSSKENYGYTF TGTGCCAGCAGCTCCTCGAAGGAGAACTATGGCTACACCTTC
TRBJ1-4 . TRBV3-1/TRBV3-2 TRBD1 CASSRDQGGGLFF TGTGCCAGCAGCCGAGACCAGGGGGGTGGACTGTTTTTT
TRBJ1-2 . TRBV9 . CASSGRVEGYTF TGTGCCAGCAGCGGAAGAGTAGAGGGCTACACCTTC
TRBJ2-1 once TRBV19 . CASSQGSFSSYNEQFF TGTGCCAGTAGTCAGGGGTCCTTCAGCTCCTACAATGAGCAGTTCTTC
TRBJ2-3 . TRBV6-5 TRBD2 CASSYRTSSPDTQYF TGTGCCAGCAGTTACAGGACTAGCTCCCCAGATACGCAGTATTTT
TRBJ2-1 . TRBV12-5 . CASAPGGRPYNEQFF TGTGCTAGTGCTCCTGGGGGGAGGCCCTACAATGAGCAGTTCTTC
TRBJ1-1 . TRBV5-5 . CASSSPGGVEAFF TGTGCCAGCAGCTCACCTGGAGGAGTTGAAGCTTTCTTT
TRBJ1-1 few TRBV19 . CASSIGSGTRREAFF TGTGCCAGTAGTATAGGCTCCGGGACACGCCGTGAAGCTTTCTTT
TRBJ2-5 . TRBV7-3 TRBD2 CASSLDGGVKTQYF TGTGCCAGCAGCTTAGATGGGGGGGTGAAGACCCAGTACTTC
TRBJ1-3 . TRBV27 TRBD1 CASRPSGQGNTIYF TGTGCCAGCAGGCCTAGTGGACAGGGGAACACCATATATTTT
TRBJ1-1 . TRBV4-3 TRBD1 CASSQDLGTGVAEAFF TGCGCCAGCAGCCAAGACCTCGGGACAGGGGTCGCTGAAGCTTTCTTT
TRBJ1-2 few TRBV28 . CASRLFGQSTKGYTF TGTGCCAGCAGATTATTCGGACAGAGTACGAAAGGCTACACCTTC
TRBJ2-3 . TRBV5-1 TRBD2 CASSLGLAGTTDTQYF TGCGCCAGCAGCTTAGGACTAGCGGGCACTACAGATACGCAGTATTTT
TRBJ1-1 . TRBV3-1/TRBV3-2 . CASSQGSQGNTEAFF TGTGCCAGCAGCCAAGGGAGTCAGGGGAACACTGAAGCTTTCTTT
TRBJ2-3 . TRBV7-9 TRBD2 CASSHYSGSVTDTQYF TGTGCCAGCAGCCATTATAGCGGGTCGGTCACAGATACGCAGTATTTT
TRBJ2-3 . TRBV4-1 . CASSQGGSSTDTQYF TGCGCCAGCAGCCAAGGAGGATCTAGCACAGATACGCAGTATTTT
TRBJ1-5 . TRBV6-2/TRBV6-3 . CASSSGHPQPQHF TGTGCCAGCAGTTCCGGACACCCTCAGCCCCAGCATTTT
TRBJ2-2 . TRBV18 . CASSPATGRHGELFF TGTGCCAGCTCACCCGCGACAGGGAGGCACGGGGAGCTGTTTTTT
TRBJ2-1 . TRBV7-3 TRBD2 CASSPLGLAGNEQFF TGTGCCAGCAGCCCGCTGGGACTAGCGGGAAATGAGCAGTTCTTC